A selection of T cell receptor beta chains follows, all from one sample in a study of regulatory T cells in long-lasting Graves disease. TCRdb reprocessed the multiplex PCR reads with MiXCR, giving one entry per CDR3 protein. Of 350,000 to 450,000 distinct CDR3 sequences listed, 15% were seen once; the top ten hold approximately 15%. These data also featured in a second study, about T cells in Graves' hyperthyroidism and ophthalmopathy.

Here the sequenced sample was peripheral blood mononuclear cells (PBMCs), taken at new diagnosis, from a patient treated with antithyroid drugs. The receptor set was obtained from a woman under 40 with Graves disease. The CDR3 runs from the conserved cysteine through the conserved F or W. A D gene is named only where the DNA matches it firmly. Size values are once, few and many counts, or a class for expanded clones, and some rows have none.

V gene: TRBV4-1
J gene: TRBJ2-1
D gene: TRBD2
clone size: few
CDR3 DNA: TGCGCCAGCAGCCAAGTGCAGCGGGAGCTTAATGAGCAGTTCTTC
CDR3 protein: CASSQVQRELNEQFF

V gene: TRBV6-2/TRBV6-3
J gene: TRBJ2-5
D gene: .
clone size: many
CDR3 DNA: TGTGCCAGCACTAACCCCCGAGAGACCCAGTACTTC
CDR3 protein: CASTNPRETQYF

V gene: TRBV9
J gene: TRBJ2-7
D gene: .
clone size: many
CDR3 DNA: TGTGCCAGCAGCGTCCGGGCTAGCGCCTACGAGCAGTACTTC
CDR3 protein: CASSVRASAYEQYF

V gene: TRBV9
J gene: TRBJ1-1
D gene: .
clone size: many
CDR3 DNA: TGTGCCAGCAGCCCACCCCAGGGGAGTCGGGTAGCTTTCTTT
CDR3 protein: CASSPPQGSRVAFF

V gene: TRBV28
J gene: TRBJ2-5
D gene: .
clone size: many
CDR3 DNA: TGTGCCAGCAGTCGAGGACCGTACCAAGAGACCCAGTACTTC
CDR3 protein: CASSRGPYQETQYF

V gene: TRBV5-1
J gene: TRBJ2-2
D gene: TRBD2
clone size: .
CDR3 DNA: TGCGCCAGCAGCCCGGGGGGTCGAGGGGCATCGAACACCGGGGAGCTGTTTTTT
CDR3 protein: CASSPGGRGASNTGELFF

V gene: TRBV28
J gene: TRBJ2-7
D gene: .
clone size: .
CDR3 DNA: TGTGCCAGCAGACTATCCTGCGAGCAGTACTTC
CDR3 protein: CASRLSCEQYF

V gene: TRBV20-1
J gene: TRBJ2-3
D gene: TRBD2
clone size: .
CDR3 DNA: TGCAGTGCTAGAGATTCCCGAATAACTAGCGGGAGGAATATCCGCACAGATACGCAGTATTTT
CDR3 protein: CSARDSRITSGRNIRTDTQYF

V gene: TRBV20-1
J gene: TRBJ1-5
D gene: .
clone size: .
CDR3 DNA: TGCAGTGCTAGAGATCGGGCCCAGCCCCAGCATTTT
CDR3 protein: CSARDRAQPQHF

V gene: TRBV12-3/TRBV12-4
J gene: TRBJ1-5
D gene: TRBD1
clone size: few
CDR3 DNA: TGTGCCAGCAGTTTTTACTCGGGACAGATCAATCAGCCCCAGCATTTT
CDR3 protein: CASSFYSGQINQPQHF

V gene: TRBV12-3/TRBV12-4
J gene: TRBJ2-7
D gene: .
clone size: .
CDR3 DNA: TGTGCCAGCAGTTTAAGGTTAAGCGCCCACGAGCAGTACTTC
CDR3 protein: CASSLRLSAHEQYF

V gene: TRBV20-1
J gene: TRBJ1-3
D gene: .
clone size: once
CDR3 DNA: TGCAGTGCTAGAGATTATTCAGGGGCTTCTGGAAACACCATATATTTT
CDR3 protein: CSARDYSGASGNTIYF

V gene: TRBV3-1
J gene: TRBJ2-1
D gene: .
clone size: many
CDR3 DNA: TGTGCCAGCAGCCAAGAAAAAGTCGCAGGGGGGTGGGATGAGCAGTTCTTC
CDR3 protein: CASSQEKVAGGWDEQFF

V gene: TRBV10-3
J gene: TRBJ2-7
D gene: .
clone size: many
CDR3 DNA: TGTGCCATCTTCTACGAGCAGTACTTC
CDR3 protein: CAIFYEQYF

V gene: TRBV12-3/TRBV12-4
J gene: TRBJ2-7
D gene: .
clone size: many
CDR3 DNA: TGTGCCAGCAGTTTAAGCGGAGACTACGAGCAGTACTTC
CDR3 protein: CASSLSGDYEQYF

V gene: TRBV28
J gene: TRBJ2-3
D gene: TRBD2
clone size: many
CDR3 DNA: TGTGCCAGCAGTTTTGAGCGGGAGGCCTCTAGCACAGATACGCAGTATTTT
CDR3 protein: CASSFEREASSTDTQYF

V gene: TRBV19
J gene: TRBJ1-1
D gene: .
clone size: many
CDR3 DNA: TGTGCCAGTAGTATAGGTGGATTAGGCAGTGGGAACACTGAAGCTTTCTTT
CDR3 protein: CASSIGGLGSGNTEAFF

V gene: TRBV5-1
J gene: TRBJ2-3
D gene: .
clone size: few
CDR3 DNA: TGCGCCAGCAGCGGGAGCGGGTCGTCTAGCACAGATACGCAGTATTTT
CDR3 protein: CASSGSGSSSTDTQYF

V gene: TRBV30
J gene: TRBJ2-2
D gene: TRBD1
clone size: .
CDR3 DNA: TGTGCCTGGAGTGTACAGGGGACCACCGGGGAGCTGTTTTTT
CDR3 protein: CAWSVQGTTGELFF

V gene: TRBV27
J gene: TRBJ2-1
D gene: .
clone size: many
CDR3 DNA: TGTGCCAGCACCTCGCCGAGGAGTACGGACTCCACCTACAATGAGCAGTTCTTC
CDR3 protein: CASTSPRSTDSTYNEQFF

V gene: TRBV12-3/TRBV12-4
J gene: TRBJ1-2
D gene: .
clone size: many
CDR3 DNA: TGTGCCAGCAGAGGCCAGGGGGGCTACACCTTC
CDR3 protein: CASRGQGGYTF

V gene: TRBV27
J gene: TRBJ2-5
D gene: TRBD2
clone size: once
CDR3 DNA: TGTGCCAGCAGTTTGGGATCGGGAGGAGAGGCCCAGTACTTC
CDR3 protein: CASSLGSGGEAQYF

V gene: TRBV2
J gene: TRBJ2-3
D gene: TRBD2
clone size: many
CDR3 DNA: TGTGCCAGCAGGGATGGACTAGGTGGGTTACCAGATACGCAGTATTTT
CDR3 protein: CASRDGLGGLPDTQYF

V gene: TRBV10-3
J gene: TRBJ2-1
D gene: TRBD2
clone size: few
CDR3 DNA: TGTGCCATCAGTGCCGCCCGGGGACAGGGGTTTGGGACTAGCGGGAGCAATGAGCAGTTCTTC
CDR3 protein: CAISAARGQGFGTSGSNEQFF

V gene: TRBV5-5
J gene: TRBJ2-4
D gene: .
clone size: many
CDR3 DNA: TGTGCCAGCAGCTACAACTCACAGGGTACTCAGTACTTC
CDR3 protein: CASSYNSQGTQYF

V gene: TRBV6-1
J gene: TRBJ2-7
D gene: .
clone size: many
CDR3 DNA: TGTGCCAGCAGTGAAGGGCGTTACGAGCAGTACTTC
CDR3 protein: CASSEGRYEQYF

V gene: TRBV7-2
J gene: TRBJ2-7
D gene: TRBD2
clone size: many
CDR3 DNA: TGTGCCAGCAGCTTATCCAGCGGGAGGGTCGACGAGCAGTACTTC
CDR3 protein: CASSLSSGRVDEQYF

V gene: TRBV3-1
J gene: TRBJ2-1
D gene: .
clone size: many
CDR3 DNA: TGTGCCAGCAGCCCTATGGGGAAACATGGTGAGCAGTTCTTC
CDR3 protein: CASSPMGKHGEQFF

V gene: TRBV18
J gene: TRBJ2-3
D gene: TRBD2
clone size: many
CDR3 DNA: TGTGCCAGCTCACCAGCCCGGGGGGGAGATACGCAGTATTTT
CDR3 protein: CASSPARGGDTQYF

V gene: TRBV6-2/TRBV6-3
J gene: TRBJ2-3
D gene: .
clone size: .
CDR3 DNA: TGTGCCAGCACTCCTCCGTACAGCACAGATACGCAGTATTTT
CDR3 protein: CASTPPYSTDTQYF

V gene: TRBV2
J gene: TRBJ2-5
D gene: TRBD1
clone size: .
CDR3 DNA: TGTGCCAGCAGTATTAGGGGGCAGGAGACCCAGTACTTC
CDR3 protein: CASSIRGQETQYF

V gene: TRBV19
J gene: TRBJ1-1
D gene: .
clone size: .
CDR3 DNA: TGTGCCAGTAGTATCTACAGGGAGAAGAACACTGAAGCTTTCTTT
CDR3 protein: CASSIYREKNTEAFF

V gene: TRBV20-1
J gene: TRBJ1-4
D gene: .
clone size: .
CDR3 DNA: TGCAGTGCTAGAGATGTAACTTCCTCACTCTTCAAGCCTAATGAGAAACTGTTTTTT
CDR3 protein: CSARDVTSSLFKPNEKLFF

V gene: TRBV3-1
J gene: TRBJ2-2
D gene: .
clone size: few
CDR3 DNA: TGTGCCAGCACCCTACGGGGCCGGCGGGGGAACACCGGGGAGCTGTTTTTT
CDR3 protein: CASTLRGRRGNTGELFF

V gene: TRBV11-2
J gene: TRBJ2-7
D gene: TRBD2
clone size: many
CDR3 DNA: TGTGCCAGCAGCTTACGGGAGGGGTACGAGCAGTACTTC
CDR3 protein: CASSLREGYEQYF

V gene: TRBV7-9
J gene: TRBJ2-1
D gene: .
clone size: .
CDR3 DNA: TGTGCCAGCAGCTTAGGGTTGTGGGGAGGTTACAATGAGCAGTTCTTC
CDR3 protein: CASSLGLWGGYNEQFF

V gene: TRBV15
J gene: TRBJ2-1
D gene: TRBD1
clone size: many
CDR3 DNA: TGTGCCACCAGTAGGACCCGACAGGGGCAGGATGAGCAGTTCTTC
CDR3 protein: CATSRTRQGQDEQFF

V gene: TRBV20-1
J gene: TRBJ2-5
D gene: TRBD1
clone size: few
CDR3 DNA: TGCAGTGCTAGCCCCCCGGACAGGCGAGGGGCCTTGGAGACCCAGTACTTC
CDR3 protein: CSASPPDRRGALETQYF

V gene: TRBV27
J gene: TRBJ1-4
D gene: .
clone size: few
CDR3 DNA: TGTGCCAGCAGTTTAGCGGGGATAGGTGAAAAACTGTTTTTT
CDR3 protein: CASSLAGIGEKLFF

V gene: TRBV5-6
J gene: TRBJ2-2
D gene: TRBD2
clone size: few
CDR3 DNA: TGTGCCAGCAGCTGGGGGACTAGCGGGACGCACACCGGGGAGCTGTTTTTT
CDR3 protein: CASSWGTSGTHTGELFF

V gene: TRBV18
J gene: TRBJ2-7
D gene: .
clone size: .
CDR3 DNA: TGTGCCAGCTCACCCGGCGGGTGGGTCTACGAGCAGTACTTC
CDR3 protein: CASSPGGWVYEQYF

V gene: TRBV29-1
J gene: TRBJ2-3
D gene: .
clone size: many
CDR3 DNA: TGCAGCGTGGGATGGGGTCAGAAAGATACGCAGTATTTT
CDR3 protein: CSVGWGQKDTQYF

V gene: TRBV12-3/TRBV12-4
J gene: TRBJ2-7
D gene: .
clone size: many
CDR3 DNA: TGTGCCAGCAGTTTAGTGCCACGGGGAGAGCAGTACTTC
CDR3 protein: CASSLVPRGEQYF

V gene: TRBV11-2
J gene: TRBJ2-5
D gene: .
clone size: many
CDR3 DNA: TGTGCCAGCAGCTCAGGGTACCAAGAGACCCAGTACTTC
CDR3 protein: CASSSGYQETQYF

V gene: TRBV15
J gene: TRBJ2-3
D gene: TRBD1
clone size: many
CDR3 DNA: TGTGCCACCAGCGACAGGGGAAACACAGATACGCAGTATTTT
CDR3 protein: CATSDRGNTDTQYF

V gene: TRBV20-1
J gene: TRBJ2-7
D gene: TRBD2
clone size: many
CDR3 DNA: TGCAGTGCTAGAGAGTTGCCGGGGACTAGCGGGAAGTTCGAGCAGTACTTC
CDR3 protein: CSARELPGTSGKFEQYF

V gene: TRBV19
J gene: TRBJ1-5
D gene: TRBD1
clone size: .
CDR3 DNA: TGTGCCAGTAGTACTCCGGGACAGGCCCGGCCCCAGCATTTT
CDR3 protein: CASSTPGQARPQHF

V gene: TRBV5-6
J gene: TRBJ1-2
D gene: .
clone size: .
CDR3 DNA: TGTGCCAGCAGCGGAGGCCAAGGTGAGGGCGGCTACACCTTC
CDR3 protein: CASSGGQGEGGYTF

V gene: TRBV4-1
J gene: TRBJ1-2
D gene: .
clone size: .
CDR3 DNA: TGCGCCAGCAGCCAGATAGAGAAACTGAATGGCTACACCTTC
CDR3 protein: CASSQIEKLNGYTF

V gene: TRBV28
J gene: TRBJ2-5
D gene: TRBD1
clone size: many
CDR3 DNA: TGTGCCAGCAACCGACAGGGGCAACAGGAGACCCAGTACTTC
CDR3 protein: CASNRQGQQETQYF

V gene: TRBV9
J gene: TRBJ1-4
D gene: .
clone size: .
CDR3 DNA: TGTGCCAGCAGCGTAACTGGGGGAGAAAAACTGTTTTTT
CDR3 protein: CASSVTGGEKLFF

V gene: TRBV20-1
J gene: TRBJ2-1
D gene: TRBD2
clone size: .
CDR3 DNA: TGCAGTGTCAAGACTAGCGGCTCCTACAATGAGCAGTTCTTC
CDR3 protein: CSVKTSGSYNEQFF

V gene: TRBV30
J gene: TRBJ2-3
D gene: .
clone size: many
CDR3 DNA: TGTGCCTGGAGTGTCGGGGGAGAGCAAAATACGCAGTATTTT
CDR3 protein: CAWSVGGEQNTQYF

V gene: TRBV7-2
J gene: TRBJ2-7
D gene: TRBD2
clone size: many
CDR3 DNA: TGTGCCAGCAGCCCCAGGGGGGGTAGCGGGAGGTACTACGAGCAGTACTTC
CDR3 protein: CASSPRGGSGRYYEQYF

V gene: TRBV2
J gene: TRBJ1-2
D gene: .
clone size: many
CDR3 DNA: TGTGCCAGCAGTGAATCAACCGGCCAGGGCAACACCTTC
CDR3 protein: CASSESTGQGNTF

V gene: TRBV5-1
J gene: TRBJ2-1
D gene: .
clone size: many
CDR3 DNA: TGCGCCAGCACGGCTAACAATGAGCAGTTCTTC
CDR3 protein: CASTANNEQFF

V gene: TRBV19
J gene: TRBJ2-1
D gene: TRBD2
clone size: many
CDR3 DNA: TGTGCCAGTAGCCTCATGTCTAGCGGACCCAATGAGCAGTTCTTC
CDR3 protein: CASSLMSSGPNEQFF